The source of this T cell receptor (beta chain) is a study of Ad26.COV2.S vaccination and SARS-CoV-2 variants. The germline gives CDR1 SNHLY, CDR2 FYNNEI. J lost 2 bases, V lost 6 bases, and 3 bases had no gene match. The CDR3 has 14 amino acids. Assay used: immunoSEQ multiplex PCR; TCRdb lists only in-frame clones, some missing. The sample holds 300,000 to 350,000 clones, roughly 88% seen once. Sample treatment: roughly 20 received Ad26.COV2.S at low or high dose, single or two shots; about 5 received placebo; per-sample allocation not given. Samples came from day 63 after the first vaccine or placebo injection.

V usage is TRBV2 and J usage is TRBJ2-5, with TRBD2 matching over 10 bases. This material consisted of peripheral blood, taken in a trial of Ad26.COV2.S vaccine versus placebo. This TCR was recovered from a person aged 18 to 65 who received the Ad26.COV2.S COVID-19 vaccine or a placebo. The CDR3 reads CASRGSGGQETQYF. The CDR3 DNA follows: TGTGCCAGCAGGGGTAGCGGGGGGCAAGAGACCCAGTACTTC.